This T cell receptor beta chain is drawn from a study of regulatory T cells in long-lasting Graves disease. There are many counts of this clonotype. Building of the TCR beta libraries involved iRepertoire HTBI primers and Arm-PCR of CDR3 regions. In the authors' workflow: Detected in the samples were approximately 58 TRBV and 15 or so TRBJ segments. TCRdb redid the calling of the multiplex PCR reads with MiXCR, one entry per CDR3 protein. These V and J calls rely on TCRdb rather than the paper's analysis. The sample records roughly 300,000 distinct CDR3 sequences, around 19% being singletons. Documented time point: persistent/refractory GD, antithyroid drugs over 5 years with positive TRAb. Extracted RNA from PBMCs served as the source of the TCR library. Per the germline V gene, CDR1 is LNHDA and CDR2 is SQIVND (reference sequence). The CDR3 runs to 15 residues. Trimming took off 4 bases at V and 0 bases at J, with 13 bases between the two ends.

This TCR derives from a female donor with Graves disease. Sequenced material: peripheral blood mononuclear cells (PBMCs), taken when the disease was refractory, from a patient treated with antithyroid drugs. This chain uses TRBV19 with TRBJ2-7; D is perhaps TRBD1 (5 bases). In DNA form, the CDR3 reads TGTGCCAGTAGTAGGGGCGGATTTAGCTCCTACGAGCAGTACTTC. This translates into CASSRGGFSSYEQYF.